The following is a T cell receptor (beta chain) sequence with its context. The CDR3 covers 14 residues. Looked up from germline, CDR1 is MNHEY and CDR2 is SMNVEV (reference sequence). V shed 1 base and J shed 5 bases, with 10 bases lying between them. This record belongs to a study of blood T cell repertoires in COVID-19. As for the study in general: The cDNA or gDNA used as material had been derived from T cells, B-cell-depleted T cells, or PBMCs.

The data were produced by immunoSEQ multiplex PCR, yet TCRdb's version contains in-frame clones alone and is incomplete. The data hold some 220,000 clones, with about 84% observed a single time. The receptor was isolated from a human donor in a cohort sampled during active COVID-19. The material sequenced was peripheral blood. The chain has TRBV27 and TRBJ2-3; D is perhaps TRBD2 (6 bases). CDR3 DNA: TGTGCCAGCAGTTTATATGAGGGAGGAGATACGCAGTATTTT. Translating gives CASSLYEGGDTQYF.